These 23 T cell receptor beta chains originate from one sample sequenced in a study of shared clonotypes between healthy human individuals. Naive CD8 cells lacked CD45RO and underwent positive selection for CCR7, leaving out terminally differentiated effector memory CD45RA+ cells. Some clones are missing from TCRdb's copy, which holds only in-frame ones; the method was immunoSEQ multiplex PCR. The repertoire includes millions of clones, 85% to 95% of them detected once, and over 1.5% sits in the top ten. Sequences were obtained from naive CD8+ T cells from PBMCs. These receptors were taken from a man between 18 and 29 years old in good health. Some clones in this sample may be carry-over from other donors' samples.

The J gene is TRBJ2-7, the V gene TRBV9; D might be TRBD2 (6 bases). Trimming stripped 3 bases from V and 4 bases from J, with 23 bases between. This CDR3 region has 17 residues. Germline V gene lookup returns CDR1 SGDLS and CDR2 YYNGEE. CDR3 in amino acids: CASSDQMVGDSQYEQYF. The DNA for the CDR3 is TGTGCCAGCAGCGATCAGATGGTGGGGGACTCCCAGTACGAGCAGTACTTC. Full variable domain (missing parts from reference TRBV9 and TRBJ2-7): DSGVTQTPKHLITATGQRVTLRCSPRSGDLSVYWYQQSLDQGLQFLIQYYNGEERAKGNILERFSAQQFPDLHSELNLSSLELGDSALYFCASSDQMVGDSQYEQYFGPGTRLTVT.

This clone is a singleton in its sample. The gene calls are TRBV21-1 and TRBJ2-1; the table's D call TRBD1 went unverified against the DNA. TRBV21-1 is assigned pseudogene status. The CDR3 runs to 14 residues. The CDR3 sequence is CASSKEVRGNEQFF. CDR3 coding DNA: TGTGCCAGCAGCAAAGAGGTAAGGGGAAATGAGCAGTTCTTC.

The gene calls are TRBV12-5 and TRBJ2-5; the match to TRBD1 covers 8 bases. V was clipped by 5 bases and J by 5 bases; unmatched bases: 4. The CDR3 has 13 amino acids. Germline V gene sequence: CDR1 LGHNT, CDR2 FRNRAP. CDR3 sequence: CASGNRGRETQYF. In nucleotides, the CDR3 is TGTGCTAGTGGTAACAGGGGGAGGGAGACCCAGTACTTC.

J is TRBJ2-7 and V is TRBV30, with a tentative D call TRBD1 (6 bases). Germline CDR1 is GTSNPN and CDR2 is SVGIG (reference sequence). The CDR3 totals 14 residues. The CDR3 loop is CATNGQFGTYEQYF. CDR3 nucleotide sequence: TGTGCGACAAACGGACAGTTTGGGACCTACGAGCAGTACTTC.

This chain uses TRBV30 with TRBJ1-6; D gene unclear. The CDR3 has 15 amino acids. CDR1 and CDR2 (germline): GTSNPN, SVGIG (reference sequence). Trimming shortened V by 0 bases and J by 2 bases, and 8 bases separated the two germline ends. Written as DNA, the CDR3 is TGTGCCTGGAGTGTACCGGGAACCTATAATTCACCCCTCCACTTT. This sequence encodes CAWSVPGTYNSPLHF.

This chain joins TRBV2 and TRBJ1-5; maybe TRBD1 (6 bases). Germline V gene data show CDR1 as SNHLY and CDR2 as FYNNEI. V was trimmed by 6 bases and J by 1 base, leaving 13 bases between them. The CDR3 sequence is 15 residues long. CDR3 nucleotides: TGTGCCAGCAGAGGTCCTACAGGGAGCAATCAGCCCCAGCATTTT. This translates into CASRGPTGSNQPQHF.

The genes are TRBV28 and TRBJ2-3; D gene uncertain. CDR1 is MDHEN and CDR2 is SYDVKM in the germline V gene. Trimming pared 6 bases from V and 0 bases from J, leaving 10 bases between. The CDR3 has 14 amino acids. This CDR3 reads CASRKPISTDTQYF. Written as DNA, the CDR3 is TGTGCCAGCAGGAAACCAATAAGCACAGATACGCAGTATTTT.

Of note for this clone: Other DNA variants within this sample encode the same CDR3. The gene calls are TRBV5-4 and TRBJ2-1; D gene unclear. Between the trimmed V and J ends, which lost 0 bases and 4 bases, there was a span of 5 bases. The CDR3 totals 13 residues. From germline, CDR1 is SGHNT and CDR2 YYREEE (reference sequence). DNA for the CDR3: TGTGCCAGCAGCTTGGAACTTTACAATGAGCAGTTCTTC. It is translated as CASSLELYNEQFF.

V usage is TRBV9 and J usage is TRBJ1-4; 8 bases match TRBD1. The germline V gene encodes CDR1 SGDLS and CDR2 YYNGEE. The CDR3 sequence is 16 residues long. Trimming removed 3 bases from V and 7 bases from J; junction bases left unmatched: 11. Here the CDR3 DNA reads TGTGCCAGCAGCGGAGACCCAGGGGGCCTTTTTGAAAAACTGTTTTTT. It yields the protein CASSGDPGGLFEKLFF.

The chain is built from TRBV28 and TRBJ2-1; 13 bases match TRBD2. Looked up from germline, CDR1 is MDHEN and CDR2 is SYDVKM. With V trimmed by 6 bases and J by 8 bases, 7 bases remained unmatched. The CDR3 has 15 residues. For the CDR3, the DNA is TGTGCCAGCAGACACGGGACTAGCGGGATCTATGAGCAGTTCTTC. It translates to CASRHGTSGIYEQFF. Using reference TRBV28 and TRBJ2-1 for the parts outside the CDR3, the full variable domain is DVKVTQSSRYLVKRTGEKVFLECVQDMDHENMFWYRQDPGLGLRLIYFSYDVKMKEKGDIPEGYSVSREKKERFSLILESASTNQTSMYLCASRHGTSGIYEQFFGPGTRLTVL.

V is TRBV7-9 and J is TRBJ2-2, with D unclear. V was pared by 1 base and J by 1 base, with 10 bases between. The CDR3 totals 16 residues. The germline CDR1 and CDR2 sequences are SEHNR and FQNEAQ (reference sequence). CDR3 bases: TGTGCCAGCAGCTTAGGGACCTATTTGAACACCGGGGAGCTGTTTTTT. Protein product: CASSLGTYLNTGELFF.

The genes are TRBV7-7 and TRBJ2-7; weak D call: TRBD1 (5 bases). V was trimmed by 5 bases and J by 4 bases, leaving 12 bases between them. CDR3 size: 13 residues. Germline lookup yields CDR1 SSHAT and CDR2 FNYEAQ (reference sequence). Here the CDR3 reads CASSPTGTYEQYF. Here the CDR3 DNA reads TGTGCCAGCAGCCCCACAGGTACTTACGAGCAGTACTTC.

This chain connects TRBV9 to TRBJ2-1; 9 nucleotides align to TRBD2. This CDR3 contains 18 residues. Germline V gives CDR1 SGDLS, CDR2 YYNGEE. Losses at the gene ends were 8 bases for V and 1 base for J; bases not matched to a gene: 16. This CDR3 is CASSSRTSEKGSYNEQFF. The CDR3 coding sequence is TGTGCCAGTAGTTCCCGGACTAGCGAGAAGGGGTCCTACAATGAGCAGTTCTTC.

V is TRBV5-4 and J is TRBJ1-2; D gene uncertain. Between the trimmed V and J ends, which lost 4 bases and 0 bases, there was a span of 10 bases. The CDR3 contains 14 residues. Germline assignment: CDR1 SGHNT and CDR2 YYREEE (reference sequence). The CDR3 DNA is TGTGCCAGCAGCCCCCGGAGAGCTAACTATGGCTACACCTTC. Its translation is CASSPRRANYGYTF.

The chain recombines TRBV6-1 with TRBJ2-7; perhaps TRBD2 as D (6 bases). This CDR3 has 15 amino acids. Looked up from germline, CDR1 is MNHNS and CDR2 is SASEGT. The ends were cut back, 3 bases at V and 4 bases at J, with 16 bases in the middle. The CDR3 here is CASSDIGLAYYEQYF. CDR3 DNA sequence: TGTGCCAGCAGTGATATAGGGCTAGCGTATTACGAGCAGTACTTC.

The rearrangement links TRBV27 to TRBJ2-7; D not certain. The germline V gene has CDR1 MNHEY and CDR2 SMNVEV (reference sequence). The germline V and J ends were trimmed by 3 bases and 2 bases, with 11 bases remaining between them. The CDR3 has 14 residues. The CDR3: CASSFAENPYEQYF. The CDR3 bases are TGTGCCAGCAGTTTCGCCGAGAATCCCTACGAGCAGTACTTC.

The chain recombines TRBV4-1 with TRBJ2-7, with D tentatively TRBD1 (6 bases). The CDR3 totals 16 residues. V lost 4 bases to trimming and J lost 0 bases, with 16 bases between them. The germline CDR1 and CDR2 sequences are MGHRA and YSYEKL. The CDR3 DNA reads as TGCGCCAGCAGCCCAAGGACAGAATTCGTCTCCTACGAGCAGTACTTC. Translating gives CASSPRTEFVSYEQYF.

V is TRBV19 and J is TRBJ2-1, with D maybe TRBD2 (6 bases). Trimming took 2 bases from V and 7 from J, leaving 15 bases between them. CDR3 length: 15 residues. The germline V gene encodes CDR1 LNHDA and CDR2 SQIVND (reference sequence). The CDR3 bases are TGTGCCAGTAGTATACTCCTAGCGAAAGGGAATGAGCAGTTCTTC. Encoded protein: CASSILLAKGNEQFF.

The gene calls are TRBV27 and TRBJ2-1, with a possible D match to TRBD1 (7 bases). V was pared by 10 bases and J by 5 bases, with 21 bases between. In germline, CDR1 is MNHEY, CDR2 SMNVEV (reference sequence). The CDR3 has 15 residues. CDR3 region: CATQGEAGLNNEQFF. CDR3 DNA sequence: TGTGCCACCCAGGGGGAAGCGGGCCTCAACAATGAGCAGTTCTTC.

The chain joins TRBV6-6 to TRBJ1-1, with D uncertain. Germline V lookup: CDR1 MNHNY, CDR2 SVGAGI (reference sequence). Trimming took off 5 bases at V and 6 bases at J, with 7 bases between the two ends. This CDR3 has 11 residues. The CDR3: CASSELPEAFF. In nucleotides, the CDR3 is TGTGCCAGCAGTGAACTACCTGAAGCTTTCTTT.

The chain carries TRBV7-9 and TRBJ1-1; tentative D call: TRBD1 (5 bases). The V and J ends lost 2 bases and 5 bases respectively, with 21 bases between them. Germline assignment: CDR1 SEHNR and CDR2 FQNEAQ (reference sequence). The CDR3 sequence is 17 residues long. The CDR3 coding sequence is TGTGCCAGCAGCTTACCTAAGGGGCGACGTATAAGAACTGAAGCTTTCTTT. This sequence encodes CASSLPKGRRIRTEAFF.

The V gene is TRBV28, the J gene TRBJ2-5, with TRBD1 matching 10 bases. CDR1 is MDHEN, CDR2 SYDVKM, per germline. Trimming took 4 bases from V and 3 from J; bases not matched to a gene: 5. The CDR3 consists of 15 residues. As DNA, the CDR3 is TGTGCCAGCAGTTCTCGACAGGGGGCGGAAGAGACCCAGTACTTC. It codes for CASSSRQGAEETQYF.

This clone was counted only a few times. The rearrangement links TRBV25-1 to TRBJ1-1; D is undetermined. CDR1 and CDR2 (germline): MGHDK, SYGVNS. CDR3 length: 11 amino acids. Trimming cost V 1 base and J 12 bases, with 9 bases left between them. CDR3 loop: CASSESWVTFF. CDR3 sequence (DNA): TGTGCCAGCAGTGAATCGTGGGTAACTTTCTTT.